This entry is about one T cell receptor beta chain. CDR3 length: 13 amino acids. Germline V lookup: CDR1 SGHNT, CDR2 YENEEA. V lost 2 bases and J lost 6, with 9 bases in between. In the source study's methods: Amplification with reference gene primers provided the estimates of nucleated cell counts. The assay was immunoSEQ multiplex PCR, and TCRdb's table has in-frame clones only and misses some. The V and J calls and the clone size are those of that table, but D and trimming were determined from the DNA. The sample includes roughly 160,000 clones, about 82% of them seen just once. These data are taken from a study of blood T cell repertoires in COVID-19. Study at large: The study drew acute and convalescent COVID-19 samples from the United States, Italy and Spain. T cells, B-cell-depleted T cells, or PBMCs provided the cDNA or gDNA that served as material.

The sequence came from a man between 50 and 59 years old with active or convalescent COVID-19. Sequencing input: peripheral blood. The rearrangement links TRBV11-3 to TRBJ2-3; D unclear. CDR3 sequence reads: CASSLQVVDTQYF. CDR3 DNA sequence: TGTGCCAGCAGCTTACAGGTGGTGGATACGCAGTATTTT. Looking up the rest from reference TRBV11-3 and TRBJ2-3 gives the full variable domain: EAGVVQSPRYKIIEKKQPVAFWCNPISGHNTLYWYLQNLGQGPELLIRYENEEAVDDSQLPKDRFSAERLKGVDSTLKIQPAELGDSAVYLCASSLQVVDTQYFGPGTRLTVL.